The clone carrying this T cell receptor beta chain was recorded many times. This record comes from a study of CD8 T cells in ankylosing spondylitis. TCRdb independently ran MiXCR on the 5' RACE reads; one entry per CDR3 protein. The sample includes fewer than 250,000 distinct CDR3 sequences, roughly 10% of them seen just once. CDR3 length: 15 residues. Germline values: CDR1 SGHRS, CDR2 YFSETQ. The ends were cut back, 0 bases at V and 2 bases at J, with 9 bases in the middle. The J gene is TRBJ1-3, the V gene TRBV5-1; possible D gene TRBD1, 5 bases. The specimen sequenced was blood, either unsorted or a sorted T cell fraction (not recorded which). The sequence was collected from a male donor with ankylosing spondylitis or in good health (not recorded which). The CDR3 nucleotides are TGCGCCAGCAGCTTGGCAGGGACCACTGGAAACACCATATATTTT. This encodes CASSLAGTTGNTIYF.